This is a list of T cell receptor beta chains from one sample in a study of T cell responses to AZD1222 COVID-19 vaccine. Clones were read by immunoSEQ multiplex PCR, and TCRdb kept only the in-frame ones, dropping some. This table has 86,000 or so clones, 75% to 95% appearing once. Sequenced here: peripheral blood, sampled on day 0 of MenACWY control vaccination. These receptors were obtained from an adult in good health. CDR3s leave out the opening cysteine and the closing phenylalanine or tryptophan. Each record gives: V gene, CDR3 protein.

v_gene: TRBV7-2; CDR3aa: ASSLQGVGETQY
v_gene: TRBV27; CDR3aa: ASRTGVVNTEAF
v_gene: TRBV28; CDR3aa: ASRRSGNTIY
v_gene: TRBV7-9; CDR3aa: ASSLGGPEAF
v_gene: TRBV14; CDR3aa: ASNSQGTRDYNEQF
v_gene: TRBV27; CDR3aa: ASSPRLTYEQY
v_gene: TRBV3-1/TRBV3-2; CDR3aa: ASSQDIGGLAVNTEAF
v_gene: TRBV6-5; CDR3aa: ASSQGDPGQPQH
v_gene: TRBV10-2; CDR3aa: ASSERDKAYEQY
v_gene: TRBV2; CDR3aa: ASSLGTGGETQY
v_gene: TRBV24-1; CDR3aa: ATSDSGQAAGETQY
v_gene: TRBV7-2; CDR3aa: ASSRGGGGNQPQH
v_gene: TRBV28; CDR3aa: ASTDQYSEAF
v_gene: TRBV19; CDR3aa: ASSKRQGYEQY
v_gene: TRBV5-1; CDR3aa: ASRPEPLWNTIY
v_gene: TRBV2; CDR3aa: ASSGTGGNYGYT
v_gene: TRBV7-2; CDR3aa: ASSPGGTVFRELF
v_gene: TRBV7-8; CDR3aa: ASSLGVQGRTGELF